A selection of T cell receptor beta chains follows, all from one sample in a study of OX40 agonist ivuxolimab in advanced cancers. The data were produced by immunoSEQ multiplex PCR, yet TCRdb's version contains in-frame clones alone and is incomplete. The sample comprises nearly 11,000 clones, approximately 86% of which are singletons, and 29% rests with the top ten. Sequencing was performed on CD4+ or CD8+ T cells sorted from blood, taken in a trial of the OX40 agonist ivuxolimab. Receptors were obtained from an adult with an advanced solid tumor such as melanoma, head and neck, liver or kidney cancer. The CDR3 runs from the conserved cysteine through the conserved F or W. A D gene is named only where the DNA matches it firmly. Only some rows state a clone size, as once, few, many or a class for expanded clones.

J gene	clone size	D gene	V gene	CDR3 DNA	CDR3 protein
TRBJ1-1	.	.	TRBV28	TGTGCCAGCACCTCAGATGAAATGAACACTGAAGCTTTCTTT	CASTSDEMNTEAFF
TRBJ1-4	.	.	TRBV28	TGTGCCAGCAGCCTTGCGTGGGGTAATCCCAACGGAGAAAAACTGTTTTTT	CASSLAWGNPNGEKLFF
TRBJ1-2	.	.	TRBV25-1	TGTGCCAGCAGTGATGGACACCTCTACACCTTC	CASSDGHLYTF
TRBJ1-3	.	.	TRBV19	TGTGCCAGACTGGGCTCTGGAAACACCATATATTTT	CARLGSGNTIYF
TRBJ2-7	.	TRBD2	TRBV5-8	TGTGCCAGCAGCTTCCACGGACTAGCGGGAGGGACCTACGAGCAGTACTTC	CASSFHGLAGGTYEQYF
TRBJ2-5	.	.	TRBV28	TGTGCCAGCAGTCCGCTGACAGGGAGGATTGGAGAGACCCAGTACTTC	CASSPLTGRIGETQYF
TRBJ2-1	.	.	TRBV11-2	TGTGCCAGCAGCTTAGACGGGGCCCAAGTGAATGAGCAGTTCTTC	CASSLDGAQVNEQFF
TRBJ2-7	.	.	TRBV6-5	TGTGCCAGCGGCCCTGCGAGGGCCGCCTACGAGCAGTACTTC	CASGPARAAYEQYF
TRBJ1-1	few	TRBD1	TRBV18	TGTGCCAGCTCACGCCGAGACAGGGAAAGGGCTTTCTTT	CASSRRDRERAFF
TRBJ1-3	.	.	TRBV25-1	TGTGCCAGCAGTGACGTGGGTACGGGAAACACCATATATTTT	CASSDVGTGNTIYF
TRBJ2-3	.	.	TRBV7-6	TGTGCCAGCAGCTTAGGTTCAAGCGGGACAATCAGGGATACGCAGTATTTT	CASSLGSSGTIRDTQYF
TRBJ2-1	.	.	TRBV6-4	TGTGCCAGCAGTGACTCCGGGTTGAGTGGGAATGAGCAGTTCTTC	CASSDSGLSGNEQFF
TRBJ2-5	.	.	TRBV4-2	TGTGCCAGCAGCCAAGATCCCCCGGGTGGCCAAGAGACCCAGTACTTC	CASSQDPPGGQETQYF
TRBJ2-3	.	.	TRBV14	TGTGCCAGCAGCCAAGATGTAGCGGTTTATGGCACAGATACGCAGTATTTT	CASSQDVAVYGTDTQYF
TRBJ2-7	.	.	TRBV11-2	TGTGCCAGCAGCTTAGTTGGACTAAACGAGCAGTACTTC	CASSLVGLNEQYF
TRBJ1-1	.	.	TRBV7-8	TGTGCCAGCAGCTTATTGACCCCAAGCGCGGACACTGAAGCTTTCTTT	CASSLLTPSADTEAFF
TRBJ2-7	.	.	TRBV11-2	TGTGCCAGCAGCTTATCTGACGGACCCTACGAGCAGTACTTC	CASSLSDGPYEQYF
TRBJ2-3	medium-sized	.	TRBV6-4	TGTGCCAGCAGTGAAGCAGGTGGCACAGATACGCAGTATTTT	CASSEAGGTDTQYF
TRBJ2-3	.	.	TRBV6-1	TGTGCCAGCGGTATATGGCTAGCGACAGATACGCAGTATTTT	CASGIWLATDTQYF
TRBJ1-4	.	.	TRBV30	TGTGCCTGGAGATTCAATGAAAAACTGTTTTTT	CAWRFNEKLFF
TRBJ2-1	.	TRBD2	TRBV28	TGTGCCAGCAGTTTTCTTGGACTAGGGACTAGCGGCTCCTACAATGAGCAGTTCTTC	CASSFLGLGTSGSYNEQFF
TRBJ1-1	few	TRBD1	TRBV27	TGTGCCAGCAGTCCAGGGACAGTGAACACTGAAGCTTTCTTT	CASSPGTVNTEAFF
TRBJ2-1	.	.	TRBV5-6	TGTGCCAGCAGCTCCCTTACGCGGGGGCAGTTCTTC	CASSSLTRGQFF
TRBJ1-2	.	.	TRBV13	TGTGCCAGCAGCTTAGCCCTGCAACCGGAGAACTATGGCTACACCTTC	CASSLALQPENYGYTF
TRBJ2-7	.	.	TRBV28	TGTGCCAGCAGCCCTCTTGGCGAGCAGTACTTC	CASSPLGEQYF
TRBJ2-5	.	TRBD2	TRBV4-1	TGCGCCAGCAGCCAGGCGTCGACTAGCGTGCAAGAGACCCAGTACTTC	CASSQASTSVQETQYF
TRBJ2-7	once	.	TRBV13	TGTGCCAGCAGCTTAGTCGGCCAGGGGGGTCCCTACGAGCAGTACTTC	CASSLVGQGGPYEQYF
TRBJ2-5	.	TRBD1	TRBV9	TGTGCCAGCAGCCCAGGGGGAGAGACCCAGTACTTC	CASSPGGETQYF
TRBJ2-7	.	TRBD2	TRBV7-9	TGTGCCAGCAGCCTGACTAGCGGGACTACCTACGAGCAGTACTTC	CASSLTSGTTYEQYF
TRBJ2-1	.	TRBD2	TRBV7-9	TGTGCCAGCAGCTTAGTTTGGGCGGGAGCGGACAATGAGCAGTTCTTC	CASSLVWAGADNEQFF
TRBJ2-7	.	.	TRBV14	TGTGCCAGCAGCCGAGATCGAGGAGTCTTGTACGAGCAGTACTTC	CASSRDRGVLYEQYF
TRBJ2-1	.	TRBD2	TRBV6-5	TGTGCCTCCCGTCGGGCTAGCGGGAGAGTTAATGAGCAGTTCTTC	CASRRASGRVNEQFF
TRBJ2-3	.	TRBD2	TRBV19	TGTGCCAGTAGTGGACTAGCGGGCACAGATACGCAGTATTTT	CASSGLAGTDTQYF
TRBJ2-1	few	TRBD2	TRBV19	TGTGCCAGTACCTGGGGGACTAGCGGGAGGTATGAGCAGTTCTTC	CASTWGTSGRYEQFF
TRBJ1-1	once	.	TRBV4-2	TGTGCCAGCAGCCAAGATCTGGTTCGGGGGGGCACTGAAGCTTTCTTT	CASSQDLVRGGTEAFF
TRBJ1-5	.	.	TRBV5-5	TGTGCCAGCAGCACGGGGGAGGGACCAATTACGGGCAATCAGCCCCAGCATTTT	CASSTGEGPITGNQPQHF
TRBJ2-7	.	.	TRBV6-5	TGTGCCAGCAGTCCCCTCGGGGCGAGTGGCTACGAGCAGTACTTC	CASSPLGASGYEQYF
TRBJ2-1	.	.	TRBV5-1	TGCGCCAGCACGATTACCAGGAGGGACTGGGTGAACAATGAGCAGTTCTTC	CASTITRRDWVNNEQFF
TRBJ2-7	.	TRBD1	TRBV6-1	TGTGCCAGCAGTGCGTTCGACAGGGCGAGGTACGAGCAGTACTTC	CASSAFDRARYEQYF
TRBJ1-5	.	TRBD1	TRBV27	TGTGCCAGCAGCCTACAGGGGAATCAGCCCCAGCATTTT	CASSLQGNQPQHF
TRBJ2-7	once	TRBD1	TRBV7-9	TGTGCCAGCAGCCCACCCGCCGACAGGGGCGACGAGCAGTACTTC	CASSPPADRGDEQYF
TRBJ2-7	.	TRBD2	TRBV27	TGTGCCAGCAGTTGGGCGCGGGAGGCTGGGGAGCAGTACTTC	CASSWAREAGEQYF
TRBJ2-2	.	.	TRBV9	TGTGCCAGCAGCGTAGGGGTAGCGGTTGTCGCCGGGGAGCTGTTTTTT	CASSVGVAVVAGELFF
TRBJ2-1	.	TRBD2	TRBV2	TGTGCCAGCAGTGAAGCGCTTCTAGCGGGAGGGTACAATGAGCAGTTCTTC	CASSEALLAGGYNEQFF
TRBJ2-7	once	TRBD1	TRBV9	TGTGCCAGCAGCGTAGATGGACAGGGGGCCTACGAGCAGTACTTC	CASSVDGQGAYEQYF
TRBJ2-7	.	TRBD1	TRBV4-1	TGCGCCAGCAGCCATACAGGGGGTTACTCCTACGAGCAGTACTTC	CASSHTGGYSYEQYF
TRBJ2-1	few	TRBD2	TRBV6-5	TGTGCCAGCAGTAGCCACGGGGGGTACAATGAGCAGTTCTTC	CASSSHGGYNEQFF
TRBJ2-7	.	TRBD2	TRBV19	TGTGCCAGTAGTGAGCCGGGACTAGACCTATACGAGCAGTACTTC	CASSEPGLDLYEQYF
TRBJ2-5	.	TRBD2	TRBV4-2	TGTGCCAGCCGGGGGACTAGCGGGAGGAGGGCCCAAGAGACCCAGTACTTC	CASRGTSGRRAQETQYF
TRBJ2-1	.	TRBD1	TRBV28	TGTGCCAGCAGTTTAGGACGACAGGGAAAGCAGTTCTTC	CASSLGRQGKQFF
TRBJ2-5	.	.	TRBV18	TGTGCCAGCTCACCACCAGGGCGCCAACTAGGTCAAGAGACCCAGTACTTC	CASSPPGRQLGQETQYF
TRBJ2-7	.	TRBD2	TRBV2	TGTGCCAGCAGAGAATTTAGCGGGAGTACCTACGAGCAGTACTTC	CASREFSGSTYEQYF
TRBJ2-4	.	.	TRBV6-5	TGTGCCAGCAGCCCGAGTCAAGGAGGGAAAAACATTCAGTACTTC	CASSPSQGGKNIQYF
TRBJ1-3	.	TRBD1	TRBV4-1	TGCGCCAGCAGCCAAGACAGGGGGCCAGGAAACACCATATATTTT	CASSQDRGPGNTIYF
TRBJ2-7	once	TRBD1	TRBV19	TGTGCCAGTAGCTTAGGACAGGGGTCCTACGAGCAGTACTTC	CASSLGQGSYEQYF
TRBJ2-6	.	.	TRBV19	TGTGCCAGTAGTACGGGGGCTGGGGCCAACGTCCTGACTTTC	CASSTGAGANVLTF